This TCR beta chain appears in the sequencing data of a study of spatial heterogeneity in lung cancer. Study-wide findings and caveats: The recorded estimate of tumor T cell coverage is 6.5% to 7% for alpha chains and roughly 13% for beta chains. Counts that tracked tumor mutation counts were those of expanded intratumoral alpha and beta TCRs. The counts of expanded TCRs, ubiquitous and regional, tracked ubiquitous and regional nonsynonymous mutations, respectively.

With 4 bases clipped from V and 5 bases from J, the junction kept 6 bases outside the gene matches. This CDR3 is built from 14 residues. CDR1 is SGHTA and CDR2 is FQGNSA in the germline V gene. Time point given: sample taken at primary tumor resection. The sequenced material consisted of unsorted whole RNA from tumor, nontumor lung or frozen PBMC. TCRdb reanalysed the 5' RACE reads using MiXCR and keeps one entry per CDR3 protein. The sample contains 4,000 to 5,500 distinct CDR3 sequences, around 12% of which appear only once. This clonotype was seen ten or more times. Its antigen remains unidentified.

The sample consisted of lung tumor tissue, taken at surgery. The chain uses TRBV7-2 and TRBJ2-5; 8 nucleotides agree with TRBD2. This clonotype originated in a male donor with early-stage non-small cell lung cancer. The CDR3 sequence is CASSSGAGAETQYF. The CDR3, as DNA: TGTGCCAGCAGCTCAGGAGCGGGGGCGGAGACCCAGTACTTC.